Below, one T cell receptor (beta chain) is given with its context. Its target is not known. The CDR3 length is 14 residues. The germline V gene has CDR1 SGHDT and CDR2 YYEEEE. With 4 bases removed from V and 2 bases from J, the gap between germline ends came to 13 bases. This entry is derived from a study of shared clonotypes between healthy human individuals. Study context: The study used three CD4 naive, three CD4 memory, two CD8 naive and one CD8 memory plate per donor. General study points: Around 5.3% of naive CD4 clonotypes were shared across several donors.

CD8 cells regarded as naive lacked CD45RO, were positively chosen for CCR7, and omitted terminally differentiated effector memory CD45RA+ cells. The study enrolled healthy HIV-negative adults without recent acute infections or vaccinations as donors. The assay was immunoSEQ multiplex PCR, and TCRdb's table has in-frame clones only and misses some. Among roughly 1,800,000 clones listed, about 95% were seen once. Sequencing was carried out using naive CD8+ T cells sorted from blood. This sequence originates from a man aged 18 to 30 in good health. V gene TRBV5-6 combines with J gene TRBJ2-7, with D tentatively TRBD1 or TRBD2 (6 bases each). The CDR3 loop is CASSRGDTPYEQYF. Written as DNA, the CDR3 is TGTGCCAGCAGCCGCGGGGACACCCCCTACGAGCAGTACTTC.